This is a list of T cell receptor beta chains from one sample in a study of molecular identifiers for immune sequencing clone quantification. TCRdb used MiXCR to reprocess the PCR reads, holding one entry per CDR3 protein. Of just under 650,000 distinct CDR3 sequences in the sample, 15% to 20% were seen once. The sample was naive CD8+ T cells from blood, with Jurkat cell RNA spiked in. The source is a human donor in good health. Some libraries in this study had Jurkat cell RNA spiked in. Both conserved end residues are part of each CDR3. Each record gives: D gene, V gene, J gene, clone size, CDR3 DNA, CDR3 protein. A D gene is named only where the DNA matches it firmly. Size is omitted from some rows. Given values are once, few, many or a class for expanded clones.

D gene: TRBD1
V gene: TRBV7-3
J gene: TRBJ2-3
clone size: NA
CDR3 DNA: TGTGCCAGCAGCTTTACCCAGGGGGGCACAGATACGCAGTATTTT
CDR3 protein: CASSFTQGGTDTQYF

D gene: TRBD1
V gene: TRBV27
J gene: TRBJ1-4
clone size: NA
CDR3 DNA: TGTGCCAGCAGTACCCGGACAGGCCTGGGGGCAACTAATGAAAAACTGTTTTTT
CDR3 protein: CASSTRTGLGATNEKLFF

D gene: TRBD1
V gene: TRBV7-9
J gene: TRBJ2-7
clone size: many
CDR3 DNA: TGTGCCAGCGAGGGATTCCGGGACAGGGCCTACGAGCAGTACTTC
CDR3 protein: CASEGFRDRAYEQYF

D gene: NA
V gene: TRBV30
J gene: TRBJ2-5
clone size: many
CDR3 DNA: TGTGCCTGGATGGCACGCTACCAAGAGACCCAGTACTTC
CDR3 protein: CAWMARYQETQYF

D gene: TRBD1
V gene: TRBV9
J gene: TRBJ1-1
clone size: many
CDR3 DNA: TGTGCCAGCAGCGTAGGCAGGGGGCCCACTGAAGCTTTCTTT
CDR3 protein: CASSVGRGPTEAFF

D gene: TRBD2
V gene: TRBV6-5
J gene: TRBJ2-3
clone size: many
CDR3 DNA: TGTGCCAGCAGTTACGGGACTAGCGGGGGTGCTAGCACAGATACGCAGTATTTT
CDR3 protein: CASSYGTSGGASTDTQYF

D gene: TRBD2
V gene: TRBV5-8
J gene: TRBJ2-1
clone size: few
CDR3 DNA: TGTGCCAGCAGCTCGGAGGGACTAGCGGGAAGGATGTCCTACAATGAGCAGTTCTTC
CDR3 protein: CASSSEGLAGRMSYNEQFF

D gene: NA
V gene: TRBV11-2
J gene: TRBJ1-1
clone size: NA
CDR3 DNA: TGTGCCAGCAGCGACCTCGGACACCGAGGGGATGAAACTTTCTTT
CDR3 protein: CASSDLGHRGDETFF

D gene: TRBD2
V gene: TRBV4-3
J gene: TRBJ2-2
clone size: many
CDR3 DNA: TGCGCCAGCAGCCAACAACTAGCGGGGGGATACACCGGGGAGCTGTTTTTT
CDR3 protein: CASSQQLAGGYTGELFF

D gene: TRBD1
V gene: TRBV29-1
J gene: TRBJ2-7
clone size: many
CDR3 DNA: TGCAGCGTTGAAGATCTGACGACAGGGCCCTACGAGCAGTACTTC
CDR3 protein: CSVEDLTTGPYEQYF

D gene: NA
V gene: TRBV11-2
J gene: TRBJ2-3
clone size: many
CDR3 DNA: TGTGCCAGCAGCTTATTCCCCGAGACGGGGGCAGATACGCAGTATTTT
CDR3 protein: CASSLFPETGADTQYF

D gene: TRBD2
V gene: TRBV5-4
J gene: TRBJ2-7
clone size: many
CDR3 DNA: TGTGCCAGCAGCTTGGCCCTAGCGGGGGCCTACGAGCAGTACTTC
CDR3 protein: CASSLALAGAYEQYF

D gene: TRBD1
V gene: TRBV7-9
J gene: TRBJ2-7
clone size: many
CDR3 DNA: TGTGCCAGCAGCTTAGTTCCAGGGGGCTTCTACGAGCAGTACTTC
CDR3 protein: CASSLVPGGFYEQYF

D gene: NA
V gene: TRBV6-5
J gene: TRBJ2-7
clone size: many
CDR3 DNA: TGTGCCAGCAGTTACGAGTCAGGGCCGTTCTACGAGCAGTACTTC
CDR3 protein: CASSYESGPFYEQYF

D gene: NA
V gene: TRBV19
J gene: TRBJ1-5
clone size: many
CDR3 DNA: TGTGCCAGTAGTATGGGCAGGTATAGCAATCAGCCCCAGCATTTT
CDR3 protein: CASSMGRYSNQPQHF

D gene: NA
V gene: TRBV6-5
J gene: TRBJ1-4
clone size: many
CDR3 DNA: TGTGCCAGCAGTTACTCGTCGCCAGGTGATGGGGAAAAACTGTTTTTT
CDR3 protein: CASSYSSPGDGEKLFF

D gene: NA
V gene: TRBV5-1
J gene: TRBJ1-1
clone size: many
CDR3 DNA: TGCGCCCCTTCGTTGGGGCGCGGCACTGAAGCTTTCTTT
CDR3 protein: CAPSLGRGTEAFF

D gene: NA
V gene: TRBV7-2
J gene: TRBJ2-4
clone size: many
CDR3 DNA: TGTGCCAGCAGCTTAGGACCGGGTATTACCAAAAACATTCAGTACTTC
CDR3 protein: CASSLGPGITKNIQYF

D gene: NA
V gene: TRBV2
J gene: TRBJ2-7
clone size: many
CDR3 DNA: TGTGCCAGCAGTGAAGACAGCTCCTACGAGCAGTACTTC
CDR3 protein: CASSEDSSYEQYF

D gene: TRBD2
V gene: TRBV20-1
J gene: TRBJ2-7
clone size: many
CDR3 DNA: TGCAGTGCTAGAGTGCGAGGAGCGGGAGGTTCCTCCTACGAGCAGTACTTC
CDR3 protein: CSARVRGAGGSSYEQYF

D gene: NA
V gene: TRBV12-3/TRBV12-4
J gene: TRBJ2-3
clone size: NA
CDR3 DNA: TGTGCCAGCAGGTTCGGAGGGGGGATCACAGATACGCAGTATTTT
CDR3 protein: CASRFGGGITDTQYF

D gene: NA
V gene: TRBV9
J gene: TRBJ1-2
clone size: NA
CDR3 DNA: TGTGCCAGCAGCGTAGACGGGCCGACAGAGGAAGGATATGGCTACACCTTC
CDR3 protein: CASSVDGPTEEGYGYTF

D gene: NA
V gene: TRBV20-1
J gene: TRBJ1-3
clone size: many
CDR3 DNA: TGCAGTGCTAAAGAGGATTACTCTGGAAACACCATATATTTT
CDR3 protein: CSAKEDYSGNTIYF

D gene: TRBD1
V gene: TRBV25-1
J gene: TRBJ2-4
clone size: many
CDR3 DNA: TGTGCCAGCAGTCCGCCGGACAGGCTCCCTTTAGCCAAAAACATTCAGTACTTC
CDR3 protein: CASSPPDRLPLAKNIQYF

D gene: NA
V gene: TRBV4-1
J gene: TRBJ2-1
clone size: many
CDR3 DNA: TGCGCCAGCAGCCAAGTCCCAAACCCCTTCAATGAGCAGTTCTTC
CDR3 protein: CASSQVPNPFNEQFF

D gene: NA
V gene: TRBV5-6
J gene: TRBJ2-7
clone size: many
CDR3 DNA: TGTGCCAGCAGCTTGGGGCACAGGGAAAATTCATGGGAGTACTTC
CDR3 protein: CASSLGHRENSWEYF

D gene: TRBD1
V gene: TRBV7-6
J gene: TRBJ1-1
clone size: NA
CDR3 DNA: TGTGCCAGCAGCCCTCGACAGGGGTTCTGGAACACTGAAGCTTTCTTT
CDR3 protein: CASSPRQGFWNTEAFF

D gene: NA
V gene: TRBV29-1
J gene: TRBJ2-3
clone size: many
CDR3 DNA: TGCAGCGTTACGACAGGCGATTTCACAGATACGCAGTATTTT
CDR3 protein: CSVTTGDFTDTQYF

D gene: NA
V gene: TRBV20-1
J gene: TRBJ2-1
clone size: few
CDR3 DNA: TGCAGTGCTATCTACAATGAGCAGTTCTTC
CDR3 protein: CSAIYNEQFF

D gene: NA
V gene: TRBV6-5
J gene: TRBJ2-1
clone size: many
CDR3 DNA: TGTGCCAGCAACGCCCGACTAGACAATGAGCAGTTCTTC
CDR3 protein: CASNARLDNEQFF

D gene: TRBD2
V gene: TRBV2
J gene: TRBJ2-5
clone size: once
CDR3 DNA: TGTGCCAGCAGTAAACTAGCGGGAGGGGGGGAGACCCAGTACTTC
CDR3 protein: CASSKLAGGGETQYF

D gene: TRBD1
V gene: TRBV2
J gene: TRBJ2-7
clone size: many
CDR3 DNA: TGTGCCAGCAGTGAAAAAGGACAGGCTGCCTACGAGCAGTACTTC
CDR3 protein: CASSEKGQAAYEQYF

D gene: TRBD2
V gene: TRBV27
J gene: TRBJ2-7
clone size: NA
CDR3 DNA: TGTGCCAGCAGTTATGAGGCAACCGGGACTAGCGTTTACGAGCAGTACTTC
CDR3 protein: CASSYEATGTSVYEQYF

D gene: TRBD2
V gene: TRBV29-1
J gene: TRBJ2-2
clone size: many
CDR3 DNA: TGCAGCGCCACTCTAGCGGGGTGGACCGGGGAGCTGTTTTTT
CDR3 protein: CSATLAGWTGELFF

D gene: NA
V gene: TRBV30
J gene: TRBJ1-5
clone size: NA
CDR3 DNA: TGTGCCTGGAGTCATGGACAGATAAATCAGCCCCAGCATTTT
CDR3 protein: CAWSHGQINQPQHF

D gene: NA
V gene: TRBV6-5
J gene: TRBJ2-7
clone size: NA
CDR3 DNA: TGTGCCAGCAAGGGGACCGGGACTCACGAGCAGTACTTC
CDR3 protein: CASKGTGTHEQYF

D gene: TRBD1
V gene: TRBV9
J gene: TRBJ2-7
clone size: few
CDR3 DNA: TGTGCCAGCAACAAAGAGGACAGGGCCTCCTACGAGCAGTACTTC
CDR3 protein: CASNKEDRASYEQYF

D gene: TRBD2
V gene: TRBV20-1
J gene: TRBJ2-5
clone size: few
CDR3 DNA: TGCAGTGCTAGAGATATGAGAAGCGGGGGGCCCCGCCAGACCCAGTACTTC
CDR3 protein: CSARDMRSGGPRQTQYF

D gene: NA
V gene: TRBV29-1
J gene: TRBJ1-1
clone size: NA
CDR3 DNA: TGCAGCGTTGATCCGGGGAACACTGAAGTTTTCTTC
CDR3 protein: CSVDPGNTEVFF

D gene: NA
V gene: TRBV19
J gene: TRBJ1-3
clone size: many
CDR3 DNA: TGTGCCAGTAGTATAGGACCGATCTCTGGAAACACCATATATTTT
CDR3 protein: CASSIGPISGNTIYF

D gene: NA
V gene: TRBV19
J gene: TRBJ2-1
clone size: many
CDR3 DNA: TGTGCCAGTAGTCCCACTCCGAGGTCGGGCAATGAGCAGTTCTTC
CDR3 protein: CASSPTPRSGNEQFF

D gene: NA
V gene: TRBV5-1
J gene: TRBJ2-7
clone size: many
CDR3 DNA: TGCGCCAGCAGCCTCAACCCCGGGACCGCCTTCTCCTACGAGCAGTACTTC
CDR3 protein: CASSLNPGTAFSYEQYF

D gene: NA
V gene: TRBV4-3
J gene: TRBJ2-2
clone size: NA
CDR3 DNA: TGCGCCAGCAGCCGAGGGCACAACACCGGGGAGCTGTTTTTT
CDR3 protein: CASSRGHNTGELFF

D gene: TRBD1
V gene: TRBV19
J gene: TRBJ1-1
clone size: many
CDR3 DNA: TGTGCCAGTAGTACCACCCCAGGGGGGACAGGGGGCTTCCCGAAGCCTGAAGCTTTCTTT
CDR3 protein: CASSTTPGGTGGFPKPEAFF

D gene: NA
V gene: TRBV28
J gene: TRBJ2-7
clone size: many
CDR3 DNA: TGTGCCAGCGAGGGCCTGAACTCCTACGAGCAGTACTTC
CDR3 protein: CASEGLNSYEQYF

D gene: NA
V gene: TRBV7-2
J gene: TRBJ1-5
clone size: NA
CDR3 DNA: TGTGCCGGCAGCTTAATGCTAGGACAAGATACGCAGCATTTT
CDR3 protein: CAGSLMLGQDTQHF

D gene: NA
V gene: TRBV7-6
J gene: TRBJ2-1
clone size: many
CDR3 DNA: TGTGCCAGCAGCTTAGCAGGGTCTGAGCAGTTCTTC
CDR3 protein: CASSLAGSEQFF

D gene: NA
V gene: TRBV7-2
J gene: TRBJ2-7
clone size: many
CDR3 DNA: TGTGCCAGCAGCTTAGCTTACCACTACGAGCAGTACTTC
CDR3 protein: CASSLAYHYEQYF

D gene: NA
V gene: TRBV25-1
J gene: TRBJ2-1
clone size: NA
CDR3 DNA: TGTGCCAGCAGTGAATTTGCTGACAGCTACAATGAGCAGTTCTTC
CDR3 protein: CASSEFADSYNEQFF